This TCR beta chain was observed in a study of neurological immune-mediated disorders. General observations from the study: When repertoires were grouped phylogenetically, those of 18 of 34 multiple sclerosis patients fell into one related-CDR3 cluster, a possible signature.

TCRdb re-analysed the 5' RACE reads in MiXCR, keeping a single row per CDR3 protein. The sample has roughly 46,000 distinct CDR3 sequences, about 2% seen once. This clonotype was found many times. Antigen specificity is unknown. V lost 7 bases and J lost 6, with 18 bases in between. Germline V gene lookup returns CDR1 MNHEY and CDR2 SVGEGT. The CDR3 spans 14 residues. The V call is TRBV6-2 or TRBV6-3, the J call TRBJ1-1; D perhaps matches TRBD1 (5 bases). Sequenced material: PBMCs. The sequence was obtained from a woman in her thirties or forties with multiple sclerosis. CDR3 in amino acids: CASITQWGSSEAFF. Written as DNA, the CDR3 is TGTGCCAGCATTACCCAGTGGGGGAGTTCTGAAGCTTTCTTT.